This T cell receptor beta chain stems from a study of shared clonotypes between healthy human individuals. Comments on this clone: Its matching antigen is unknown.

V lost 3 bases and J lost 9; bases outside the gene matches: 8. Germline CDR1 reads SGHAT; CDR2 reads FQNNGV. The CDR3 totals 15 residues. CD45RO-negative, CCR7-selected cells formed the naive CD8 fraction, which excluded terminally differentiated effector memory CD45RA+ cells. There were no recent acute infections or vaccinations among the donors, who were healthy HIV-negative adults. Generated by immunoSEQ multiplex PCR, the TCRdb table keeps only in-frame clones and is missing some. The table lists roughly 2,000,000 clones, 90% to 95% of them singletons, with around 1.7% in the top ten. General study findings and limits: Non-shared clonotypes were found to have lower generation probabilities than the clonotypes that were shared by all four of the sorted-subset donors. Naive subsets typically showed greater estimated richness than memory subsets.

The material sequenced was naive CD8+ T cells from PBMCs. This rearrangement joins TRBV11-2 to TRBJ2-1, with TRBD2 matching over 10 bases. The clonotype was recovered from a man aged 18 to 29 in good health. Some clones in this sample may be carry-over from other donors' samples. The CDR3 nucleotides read TGTGCCAGCAGCTTGGGCGCTAGCGGGAGAATTGAGCAGTTCTTC. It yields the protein CASSLGASGRIEQFF.